This note documents a single TCR beta chain sequence. Noted time point: blood 4 weeks post-SBRT, at nephrectomy. Treatment indicated: 15 Gy SBRT to primary tumor, nephrectomy 4 weeks later. Radiation-treated patients gave blood at baseline, week 2 and week 4. Sequencing used immunoSEQ multiplex PCR; TCRdb keeps in-frame clones, though not all of them. The sample lists about 170,000 clones, approximately 90% occurring once. The sample is drawn from a study of radiation and T cells in renal cell carcinoma. V shed 5 bases, J shed 4 bases, and the junction held 7 bases outside the gene matches. This CDR3 spans 16 amino acids. The germline V gene encodes CDR1 SGHTA and CDR2 FQGNSA.

The input for sequencing was blood, taken from a patient whose treatment included radiotherapy and nephrectomy. The chain combines TRBV7-2 with TRBJ2-2; the match to TRBD1 covers 10 bases. The clonotype comes from a woman aged 45 to 65 with renal cell carcinoma. In DNA, the CDR3 is TGTGCCAGCAGCCCTGGGACAGGGGAGTTCACCGGGGAGCTGTTTTTT. As protein: CASSPGTGEFTGELFF.